This entry lists 15 T cell receptor beta chains sequenced from one sample in a study of T-cell reconstitution after alpha-beta-depleted transplantation in children. The library targeted TCRbeta and was prepared with unique molecular identifiers. TCRdb itself ran the PCR reads through MiXCR, one entry per CDR3 protein. The sample lists approximately 220,000 distinct CDR3 sequences, more than 15% occurring once. The material was PBMCs, mostly from graft donor cells, obtained 360 days after TCRalphabeta/CD19-depleted stem cell transplant. These receptors came from a male patient aged 2 to 9 who had a stem cell transplant for acute lymphoblastic leukemia, so the T cells may come from the graft donor.

This clonotype was picked up a small number of times. V usage is TRBV13 and J usage is TRBJ2-4, with 8 positions matching TRBD1. The CDR3 consists of 19 residues. The V gene end was trimmed by 5 bases and the J gene end by 2 bases; junction bases not matched to a gene: 17. Germline V gives CDR1 PRHDT, CDR2 FYEKMQ (reference sequence). The CDR3 nucleotides are TGTGCCAGCAGCACCCGGGACAGGAAGGGACCCATACCCAAAAACATTCAGTACTTC. Translation gives CASSTRDRKGPIPKNIQYF.

There are a few counts of this clonotype. The V gene is TRBV4-1, the J gene TRBJ2-3; D not certain. The germline V gene has CDR1 MGHRA and CDR2 YSYEKL. The CDR3 runs to 14 residues. Trimming cost V 4 bases and J 4 bases, with 12 bases left between them. Here the CDR3 reads CASSPEGWADTQYF. CDR3 sequence (DNA): TGCGCCAGCAGCCCCGAAGGGTGGGCAGATACGCAGTATTTT.

This chain joins TRBV18 and TRBJ1-5; TRBD1 might be the D (6 bases). V lost 2 bases and J 4 bases, leaving 12 bases between the germline ends. From germline, CDR1 is KGHSH and CDR2 LQKENI. This CDR3 spans 15 amino acids. CDR3: CASSPGGQMNQPQHF. The CDR3 bases are TGTGCCAGCTCACCAGGCGGACAGATGAATCAGCCCCAGCATTTT.

This clonotype was seen only a few times. The chain is built from TRBV30 and TRBJ2-2; 10 nucleotides agree with TRBD1. The CDR3 is 14 residues long. J lost 5 bases, V lost 6 bases, and 6 bases had no gene match. Germline V gene lookup returns CDR1 GTSNPN and CDR2 SVGIG (reference sequence). CDR3 sequence: CACPGTGVTGELFF. The CDR3 DNA follows: TGTGCCTGCCCCGGGACAGGGGTAACCGGGGAGCTGTTTTTT. Supplemented by reference TRBV30 and TRBJ2-2, the full variable domain reads SQTIHQWPATLVQPVGSPLSLECTVEGTSNPNLYWYRQAAGRGLQLLFYSVGIGQISSEVPQNLSASRPQDRQFILSSKKLLLSDSGFYLCACPGTGVTGELFFGEGSRLTVL.

The V gene is TRBV5-1, the J gene TRBJ1-6; 9 positions match TRBD1. V was pared by 4 bases and J by 13 bases, with 6 bases of the junction left unmatched. From germline, CDR1 is SGHRS and CDR2 YFSETQ. This CDR3 region has 13 residues. The CDR3 reads CASSLDRGTPLHF. CDR3 nucleotides: TGCGCCAGCAGCCTGGACAGGGGAACGCCCCTCCACTTT.

The chain is built from TRBV7-9 and TRBJ1-3, with 7 bases aligning to TRBD1. Unmatched junction bases numbered 4, after V lost 1 base and J lost 1 base. The germline V gene encodes CDR1 SEHNR and CDR2 FQNEAQ (reference sequence). The CDR3 has 16 residues. The CDR3 loop is CASSLEGQISGNTIYF. CDR3 DNA: TGTGCCAGCAGCTTAGAGGGACAGATTTCTGGAAACACCATATATTTT. Full variable domain (outside the CDR3, taken from reference TRBV7-9 and TRBJ1-3): DTGVSQNPRHKITKRGQNVTFRCDPISEHNRLYWYRQTLGQGPEFLTYFQNEAQLEKSRLLSDRFSAERPKGSFSTLEIQRTEQGDSAMYLCASSLEGQISGNTIYFGEGSWLTVV.

This clonotype was seen repeatedly, ten times or more. J is TRBJ1-2 and V is TRBV6-5; D gene uncertain. The CDR3 is 13 residues long. The V and J ends lost 2 bases and 1 base respectively, with 5 bases between them. The V gene's germline CDR1 is MNHEY and CDR2 SVGAGI. The CDR3 sequence: CASSYEVNYGYTF. CDR3 DNA sequence: TGTGCCAGCAGTTACGAGGTTAACTATGGCTACACCTTC.

Comment on this clonotype: Because it lacks the conserved phenylalanine or tryptophan at the end, this CDR3 is likely a read error. The gene calls are TRBV9 and TRBJ2-5, with TRBD2 matching over 10 bases. The CDR3 sequence is 14 residues long. The germline CDR1 and CDR2 sequences are SGDLS and YYNGEE. Losses at the gene ends were 2 bases for V and 2 bases for J; bases not matched to a gene: 0. Here the CDR3 reads CASSVSGGQETQYL. The CDR3 DNA follows: TGTGCCAGCAGCGTTAGCGGGGGGCAAGAGACCCAGTACTTG.

The chain carries TRBV20-1 and TRBJ1-2; D may be TRBD1 (5 bases). The germline gives CDR1 DFQATT, CDR2 SNEGSKA (reference sequence). The CDR3 is 14 residues long. Trimming took 0 bases from V and 1 from J, leaving 9 bases between them. The DNA of the CDR3 is TGCAGTGCTAGAGAAAGACAGATTAACTATGGCTACACCTTC. Translating gives CSARERQINYGYTF.

This clonotype was counted only a few times. This sequence joins TRBV5-1 and TRBJ2-2; D may be TRBD2 (6 bases). This CDR3 spans 18 amino acids. The germline CDR1 and CDR2 sequences are SGHRS and YFSETQ. Trimming took 4 bases from V and 0 from J, leaving 19 bases between them. The DNA for the CDR3 is TGCGCCAGCAGCCCGAGGGGTCCTAGCGCCGCGAACACCGGGGAGCTGTTTTTT. It is translated as CASSPRGPSAANTGELFF.

CDR3 amino acids: CASRRTPSTDTQYF. The CDR3 nucleotides read TGTGCCAGCAGACGGACACCTAGCACAGATACGCAGTATTTT. This chain connects TRBV3-1 to TRBJ2-3, with D maybe TRBD1 (5 bases). The length of the CDR3 is 14 residues. In germline, CDR1 is LGHDT, CDR2 YNNKEL (reference sequence). The germline V and J ends were trimmed by 6 bases and 0 bases, with 10 bases remaining between them.

A few counts support this clonotype. V is TRBV6-5 and J is TRBJ2-7, with D unclear. This CDR3 is built from 14 residues. With 2 bases removed from V and 2 bases from J, the gap between germline ends came to 10 bases. Germline V gene lookup returns CDR1 MNHEY and CDR2 SVGAGI. The CDR3: CASSYNNAPYEQYF. CDR3 nucleotide sequence: TGTGCCAGCAGTTACAACAATGCCCCCTACGAGCAGTACTTC.

This chain links TRBV6-1 with TRBJ1-2; D is undetermined. This CDR3 is 13 amino acids long. Per the germline V gene, CDR1 is MNHNS and CDR2 is SASEGT. The germline V and J ends were trimmed by 10 bases and 5 bases, with 17 bases remaining between them. CDR3 DNA sequence: TGTGCCACCCCGCAGCCGGGTGTGTATGGCTACACCTTC. Translating gives CATPQPGVYGYTF.

This chain connects TRBV5-5 to TRBJ2-5, with D possibly being TRBD1 (6 bases). Deletions cut 7 bases from V and 2 bases from J, with 15 bases between. The CDR3 is 14 amino acids. Looked up from germline, CDR1 is SGHKS and CDR2 is YYEKEE (reference sequence). The CDR3 sequence: CASLVGGPQETQYF. As DNA, the CDR3 is TGTGCCAGCCTGGTTGGGGGCCCGCAAGAGACCCAGTACTTC.

Details on this clonotype: This may come from a read error, since a much larger clone is one base off. This rearrangement joins TRBV7-9 to TRBJ2-2; D remains unclear. Trimming removed 5 bases from V and 4 bases from J, with 14 bases in between. Germline V lookup: CDR1 SEHNR, CDR2 FQNEAQ (reference sequence). The CDR3 runs 15 residues. CDR3: CASSIASGCTGELFF. The CDR3 DNA is TGTGCCAGCAGCATTGCCTCCGGGTGCACCGGGGAGCTGTTTTTT.